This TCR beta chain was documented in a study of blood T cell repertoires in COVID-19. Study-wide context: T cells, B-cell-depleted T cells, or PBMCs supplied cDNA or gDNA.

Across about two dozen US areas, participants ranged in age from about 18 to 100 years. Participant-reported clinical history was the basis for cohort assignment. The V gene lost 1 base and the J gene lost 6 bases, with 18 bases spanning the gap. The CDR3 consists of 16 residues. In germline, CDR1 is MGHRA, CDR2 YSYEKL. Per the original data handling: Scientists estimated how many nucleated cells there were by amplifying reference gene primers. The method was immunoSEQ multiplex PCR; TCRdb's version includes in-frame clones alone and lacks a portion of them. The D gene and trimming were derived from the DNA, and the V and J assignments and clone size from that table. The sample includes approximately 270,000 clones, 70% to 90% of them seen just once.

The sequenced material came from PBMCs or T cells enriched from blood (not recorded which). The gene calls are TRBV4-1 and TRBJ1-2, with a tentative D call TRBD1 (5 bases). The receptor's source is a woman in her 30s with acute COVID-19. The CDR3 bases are TGCGCCAGCAGCCAAGGAGGGCTGAGATGGGGGGATGGCTACACCTTC. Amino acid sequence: CASSQGGLRWGDGYTF.